This T cell receptor beta chain was profiled in a study of tumor-infiltrating lymphocytes in primary liver carcinoma. Study at large: Between 4.2 and 10 cm across, the tumors were all of stage T1-T3 N0M0. Findings and limits, study-wide: It was tumor-adjacent and tumor-blood pairs that overlapped less than tumor region pairs did. Tumor top-250-clone fractions significantly exceeded those of blood (p = 0.039).

The germline gives CDR1 MDHEN, CDR2 SYDVKM. The CDR3 consists of 16 residues. cDNA specific to TCR beta was made from around 470 ng of total RNA, with a constant-region primer employed for priming. ARM-PCR, slightly modified, supplied the TCR beta libraries through three nested multiplex PCR rounds. Running ten to eleven cycles apiece, the first two PCR rounds relied on TRBV1-TRBV30 forward primers together with a C-beta reverse primer. From the multiplex PCR reads, TCRdb called clonotypes with MiXCR, one entry per CDR3 protein. The data hold about 310,000 distinct CDR3 sequences, with over 55% observed a single time. With regard to this clonotype: Antigen specificity is unknown. The junction does not match germline at one end; this may be a read error.

Unsorted whole blood supplied the RNA, and germline DNA was extracted too. A roughly 4-milliliter peripheral blood sample was collected before surgery. The J gene is TRBJ1-5, the V gene TRBV28, with D possibly being TRBD1 (6 bases). This clonotype was obtained from a man aged 35-49 years with primary liver carcinoma and hepatitis B virus infection. Sequencing was performed on peripheral blood. The CDR3 spells CASSLSTGALNLPQHF. CDR3 DNA: TGTGCCAGCAGTTTATCGACGGGGGCGTTAAATCTGCCCCAGCATTTT.